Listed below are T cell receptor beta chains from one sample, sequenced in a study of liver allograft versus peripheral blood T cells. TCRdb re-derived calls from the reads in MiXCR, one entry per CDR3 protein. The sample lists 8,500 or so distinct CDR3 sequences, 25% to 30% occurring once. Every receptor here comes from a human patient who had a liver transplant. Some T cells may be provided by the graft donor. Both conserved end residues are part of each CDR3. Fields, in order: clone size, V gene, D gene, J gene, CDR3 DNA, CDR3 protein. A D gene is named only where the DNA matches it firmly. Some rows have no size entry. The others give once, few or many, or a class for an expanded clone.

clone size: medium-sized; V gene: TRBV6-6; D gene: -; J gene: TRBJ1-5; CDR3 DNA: TGTGCCAGCAGACAAGGGGCAGAAACACAGCCCCAGCATTTT; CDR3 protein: CASRQGAETQPQHF
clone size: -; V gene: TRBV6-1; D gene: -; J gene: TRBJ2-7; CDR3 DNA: TGTGCCAGCAGCAAAATCGGGCCAGCATACGAGCAGTACTTC; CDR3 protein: CASSKIGPAYEQYF
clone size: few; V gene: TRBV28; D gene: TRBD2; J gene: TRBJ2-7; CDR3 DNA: TGTGCCAGCAGCCCACTAGCGGGAGGGCCCCACGAGCAGTACTTC; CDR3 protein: CASSPLAGGPHEQYF
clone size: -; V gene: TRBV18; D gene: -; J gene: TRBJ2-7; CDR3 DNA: TGTGCCAGCTCACCCGCGTCGGGGGGCAACGAGCAGTACTTC; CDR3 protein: CASSPASGGNEQYF
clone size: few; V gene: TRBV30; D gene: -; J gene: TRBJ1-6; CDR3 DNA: TGTGCCTGGAGGGCAGCCGCCGGGGAGGGACCCCTCCACTTT; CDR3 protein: CAWRAAAGEGPLHF
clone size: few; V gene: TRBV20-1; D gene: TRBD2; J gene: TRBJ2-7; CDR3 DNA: TGCAGTGCTTCATCGGGACTAGCGGGAGAATCCGAGCAGTACTTC; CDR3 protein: CSASSGLAGESEQYF
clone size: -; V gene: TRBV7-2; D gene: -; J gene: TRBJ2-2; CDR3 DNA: TGTGCCAGCAGCCCCGGTCCGAGGCGGGGGGAGCTGTTTTTT; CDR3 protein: CASSPGPRRGELFF
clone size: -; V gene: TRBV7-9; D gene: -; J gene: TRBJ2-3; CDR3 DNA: TGTGCCAGCAGTTCCGGGACACATACGCAGTATTTT; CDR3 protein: CASSSGTHTQYF
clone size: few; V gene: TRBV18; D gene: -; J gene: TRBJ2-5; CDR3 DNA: TGTGCCAGCTCACCCCAATTAAGTCAACAAGAGACCCAGTACTTC; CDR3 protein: CASSPQLSQQETQYF
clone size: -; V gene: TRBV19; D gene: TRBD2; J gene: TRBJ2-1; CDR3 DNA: TGTGCCAGCAAACCTAGCGGGGGGGGCTACAATGAGCAGTTCTTC; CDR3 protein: CASKPSGGGYNEQFF
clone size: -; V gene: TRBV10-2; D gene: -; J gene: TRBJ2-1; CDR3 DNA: TGCGCCAGCAGTGAGCCCCCCGGGACACCCTACAATGAGCAGTTCTTC; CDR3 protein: CASSEPPGTPYNEQFF
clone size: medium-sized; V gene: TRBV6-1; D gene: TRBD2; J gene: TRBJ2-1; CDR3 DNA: TGTGCCAGCAGTGAAGCGCGTGCTAGCGGGAGAAACAATGAGCAGTTCTTC; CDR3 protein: CASSEARASGRNNEQFF
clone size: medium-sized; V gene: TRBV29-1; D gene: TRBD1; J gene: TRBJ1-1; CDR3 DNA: TGCAGCGATCGGACAGGAGGCACTGAAGCTTTCTTT; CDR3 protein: CSDRTGGTEAFF
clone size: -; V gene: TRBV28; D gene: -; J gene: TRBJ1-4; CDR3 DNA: TGTGCCACCGAAGGGTCTCCTAATAATGAAAAACTGTTTTTT; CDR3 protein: CATEGSPNNEKLFF
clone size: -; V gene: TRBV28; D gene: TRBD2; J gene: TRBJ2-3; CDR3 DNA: TGTGCCAGCAGCTACCCGCCGACGGCTAGCGGGGGGGCAGATACGCAGTATTTT; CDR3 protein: CASSYPPTASGGADTQYF
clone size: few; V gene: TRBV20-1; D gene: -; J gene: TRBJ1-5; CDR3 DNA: TGCAGTGCAAGAACGGGCGGGAATCAGCCCCAGCATTTT; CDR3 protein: CSARTGGNQPQHF
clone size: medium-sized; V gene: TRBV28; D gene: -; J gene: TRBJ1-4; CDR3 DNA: TGTGCCAGCAGTTTGGTACATAATGAAAAACTGTTTTTT; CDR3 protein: CASSLVHNEKLFF
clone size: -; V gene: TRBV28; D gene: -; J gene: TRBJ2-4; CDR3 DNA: TGTGCCAGCAGGGGGGGGGGGGCGAGAAACATTCAGTACTTC; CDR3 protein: CASRGGGARNIQYF
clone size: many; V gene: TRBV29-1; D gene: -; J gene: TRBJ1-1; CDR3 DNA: TGCAGCGTTCTCGTGACAGGCCAGTTTGAAGCTTTCTTT; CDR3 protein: CSVLVTGQFEAFF
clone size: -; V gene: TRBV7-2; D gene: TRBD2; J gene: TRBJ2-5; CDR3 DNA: TGTGCCAGCAGCTCGCGGGGGAACCAAGAGACCCAGTACTTC; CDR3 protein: CASSSRGNQETQYF
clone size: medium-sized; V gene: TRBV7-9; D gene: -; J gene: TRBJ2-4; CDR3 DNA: TGTGCCAGCAGCTCAGGGGCAGGGACTATAGCCAAAAACATTCAGTACTTC; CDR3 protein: CASSSGAGTIAKNIQYF
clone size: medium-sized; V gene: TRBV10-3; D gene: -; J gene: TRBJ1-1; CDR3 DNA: TGTGCCAGCCAGTCAAATCGGACCCTGAACACTGAAGCTTTCTTT; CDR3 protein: CASQSNRTLNTEAFF
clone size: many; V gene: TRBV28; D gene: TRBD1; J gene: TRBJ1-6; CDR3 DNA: TGTGCCAGCAGTTTTGCAGGGGGAAATTCACCCCTCCACTTT; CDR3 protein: CASSFAGGNSPLHF
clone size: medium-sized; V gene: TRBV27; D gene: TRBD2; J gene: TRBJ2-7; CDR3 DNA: TGTGCCAGCAGAGGGACTAGCGTCTACGAGCAGTACTTC; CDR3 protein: CASRGTSVYEQYF
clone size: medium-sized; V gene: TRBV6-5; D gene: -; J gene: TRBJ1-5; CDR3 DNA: TGTGCCAGCAGTCCCCCGGATCAGCCCCAGCATTTT; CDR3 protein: CASSPPDQPQHF
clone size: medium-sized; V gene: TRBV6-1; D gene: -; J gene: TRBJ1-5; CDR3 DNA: TGTGCCAGCAGTGAGACTACTTCCCAGCCCCAGCATTTT; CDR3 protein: CASSETTSQPQHF
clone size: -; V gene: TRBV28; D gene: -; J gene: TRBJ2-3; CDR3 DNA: TGTGCCAGCAGTTTTGGTAACACAGATACGCAGTATTTT; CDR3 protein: CASSFGNTDTQYF
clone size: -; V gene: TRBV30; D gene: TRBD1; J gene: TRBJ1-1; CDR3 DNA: TGTGCCTGGAGTGTTGGTCTACAGGGGGCCACTGAAGCTTTCTTT; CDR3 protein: CAWSVGLQGATEAFF
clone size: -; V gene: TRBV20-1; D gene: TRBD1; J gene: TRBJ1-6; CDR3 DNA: TGCAGTGCTAGAGTTTCCGGGACAGGGATTTCACCCCTCCACTTT; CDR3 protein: CSARVSGTGISPLHF
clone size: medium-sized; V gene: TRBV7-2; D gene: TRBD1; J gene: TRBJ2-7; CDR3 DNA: TGTGCCAGCAGCTTCACCGGGACAGGGGGCTACGAGCAGTACTTC; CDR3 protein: CASSFTGTGGYEQYF
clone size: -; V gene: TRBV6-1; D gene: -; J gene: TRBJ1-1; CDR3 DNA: TGTGCCAGCGGGCTCGGGTACTTTGCTTTCTTT; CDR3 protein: CASGLGYFAFF
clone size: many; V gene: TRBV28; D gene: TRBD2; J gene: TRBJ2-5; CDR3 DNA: TGTGCCAGCAGTTTATCCCTCGGACTAGCGGGTGTACAAGAGACCCAGTACTTC; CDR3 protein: CASSLSLGLAGVQETQYF
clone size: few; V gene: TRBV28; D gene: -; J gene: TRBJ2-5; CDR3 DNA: TGTGCCAGCAGTCCACTCGCGCAAGAGTGGTACGAGACCCAGTACTTC; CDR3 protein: CASSPLAQEWYETQYF
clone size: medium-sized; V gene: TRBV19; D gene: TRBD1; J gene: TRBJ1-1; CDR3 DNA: TGTGCCAGTAGTATAGGGACAGGGATCGGAGGCACTGAAGCTTTCTTT; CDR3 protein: CASSIGTGIGGTEAFF
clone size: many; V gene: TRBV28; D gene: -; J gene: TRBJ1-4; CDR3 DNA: TGTGCCAGCAGTTTTTGGGCAGGGAATGAAAAACTGTTTTTT; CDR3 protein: CASSFWAGNEKLFF
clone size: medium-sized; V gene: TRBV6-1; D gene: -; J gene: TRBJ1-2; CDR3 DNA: TGTGCCAGCAGTGAAGGGGGGGGGTCCGCTAACTATGGCTACACCTTC; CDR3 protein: CASSEGGGSANYGYTF
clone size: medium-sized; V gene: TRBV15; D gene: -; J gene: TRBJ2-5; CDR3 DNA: TGTGCCACCAGCAGAGATCGAGCGGGCTACCAAGAGACCCAGTACTTC; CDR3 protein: CATSRDRAGYQETQYF
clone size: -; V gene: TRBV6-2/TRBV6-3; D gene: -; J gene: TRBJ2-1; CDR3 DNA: TGTGCCAGCAGTCGCAGAAACAATGAGCAGTTCTTC; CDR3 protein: CASSRRNNEQFF
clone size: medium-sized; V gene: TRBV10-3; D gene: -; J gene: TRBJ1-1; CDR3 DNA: TGTGCCATCAGTGATCAAGGGGCAAGCACTGAAGCTTTCTTT; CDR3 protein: CAISDQGASTEAFF
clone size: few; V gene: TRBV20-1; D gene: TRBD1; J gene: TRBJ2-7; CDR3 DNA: TGCAGTGCTAACCCGACAGGGCTCTACGAGCAGTACTTC; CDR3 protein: CSANPTGLYEQYF
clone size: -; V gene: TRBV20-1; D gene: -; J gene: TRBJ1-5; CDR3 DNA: TGCAGTCCAGCGGCACGACTGGGCAATCAGCCCCAGCATTTT; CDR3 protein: CSPAARLGNQPQHF
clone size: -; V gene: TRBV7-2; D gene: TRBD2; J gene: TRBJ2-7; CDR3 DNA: TGTGCCAGCAGCTCCTCGGCGGGAGTTTCCTACGAGCAGTACTTC; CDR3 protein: CASSSSAGVSYEQYF
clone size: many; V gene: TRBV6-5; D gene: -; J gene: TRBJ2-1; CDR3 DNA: TGTGCCAGCAGAGGACTAAACTACAATGAGCAGTTCTTC; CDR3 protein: CASRGLNYNEQFF
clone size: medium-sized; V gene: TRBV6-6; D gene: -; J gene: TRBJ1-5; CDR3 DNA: TGTGCCAGCAGTTACTCAGGGATCTATAGCAATCAGCCCCAGCATTTT; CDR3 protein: CASSYSGIYSNQPQHF
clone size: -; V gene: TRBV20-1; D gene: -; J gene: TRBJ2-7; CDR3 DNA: TGCAGTGCTAGGTGGGCCGGGAACGAGCAGTACTTC; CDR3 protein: CSARWAGNEQYF
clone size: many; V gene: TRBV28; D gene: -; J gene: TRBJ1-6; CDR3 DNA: TGTGCCAGCAGTTTAGGGGGAGATGGAAGTTCACCCCTCCACTTT; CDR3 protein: CASSLGGDGSSPLHF
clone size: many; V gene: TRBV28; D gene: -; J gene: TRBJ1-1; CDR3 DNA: TGTGCCTTAAATTCGGGGCTGAACACTGAAGCTTTCTTT; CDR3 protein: CALNSGLNTEAFF
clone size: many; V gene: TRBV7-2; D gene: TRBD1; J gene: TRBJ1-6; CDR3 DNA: TGTGCCAGCAGCTCCCGGACAGGGAGCTCCTATAATTCACCCCTCCACTTT; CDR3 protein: CASSSRTGSSYNSPLHF
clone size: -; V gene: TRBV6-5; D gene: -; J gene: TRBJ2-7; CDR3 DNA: TGTGCCAGCAGTTCATACCGATCAGCCGACAAGCTCGACGAGCAGTACTTC; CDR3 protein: CASSSYRSADKLDEQYF